A single sample is the source of the 25 T cell receptor beta chains below, sequenced in a study of T cells in Graves' hyperthyroidism and ophthalmopathy. There were TCR beta CDR3 regions amplified from RNA transcripts. HTBI primers were used for first-round RT-PCR of the TCR CDR3. In TCRdb, the multiplex PCR reads were re-called with MiXCR into one record per CDR3 protein. The sample holds approximately 520,000 distinct CDR3 sequences, around 21% seen once. The sequencing input was blood. These receptors were collected from a man in his late teens or twenties with Graves' hyperthyroidism.

This chain links TRBV5-1 with TRBJ1-1, with D perhaps TRBD1 (6 bases). The germline V gene encodes CDR1 SGHRS and CDR2 YFSETQ. Trimming removed 4 bases at V and 3 bases at J, with 22 bases between. The CDR3 runs 17 residues. The DNA for the CDR3 is TGCGCCAGCAGCACTTCAGGGGCCCGATATGCAGACACTGAAGCTTTCTTT. Its protein is CASSTSGARYADTEAFF.

At least ten counts were recorded for this clonotype. V and J are TRBV6-5 and TRBJ2-6; no firm D call. The V gene's germline CDR1 is MNHEY and CDR2 SVGAGI. The CDR3 has 15 residues. The germline V and J ends were trimmed by 2 bases and 0 bases, with 5 bases remaining between them. CDR3 sequence (DNA): TGTGCCAGCAGTTACGACAACTCTGGGGCCAACGTCCTGACTTTC. It codes for CASSYDNSGANVLTF.

In the case of this clonotype: Given a much more abundant clone one base away, this may be a read error. The chain is built from TRBV20-1 and TRBJ2-7; 7 nucleotides align to TRBD1. The CDR3 is made up of 12 amino acids. The germline gives CDR1 DFQATT, CDR2 SNEGSKA (reference sequence). Trimming removed 5 bases from V and 3 bases from J; junction bases left unmatched: 4. This chain's CDR3 is CSASGTVYEQYF. DNA for the CDR3: TGCAGTGCTTCCGGGACAGTCTACGAGCAGTACTTC.

Many counts were recorded for this clonotype. Mismatch with germline at one junction end may stem from a read error. The V and J genes are TRBV2 and TRBJ1-5, with D unclear. The CDR3 loop spans 14 amino acids. The germline V gene has CDR1 SNHLY and CDR2 FYNNEI. CDR3 nucleotide sequence: TGTGCCAGCCACGTCGAGCAGCTCAATCAACCCCAGCATTTT. This gives the protein CASHVEQLNQPQHF.

This clonotype was counted many times. The chain combines TRBV6-5 with TRBJ1-1; TRBD1 matches 7 bases. This CDR3 region has 13 residues. The germline gives CDR1 MNHEY, CDR2 SVGAGI. Trimming at V came to 4 bases and at J to 3 bases, leaving 2 bases not matched to a gene. The CDR3 bases are TGTGCCAGCAGTTCCACAGGGGACACTGAAGCTTTCTTT. Translation gives CASSSTGDTEAFF.

Regarding this clonotype: Relative to the germline gene, one junction end is altered; a read error may explain this. The chain has TRBV2 and TRBJ2-5; the D is unclear. The CDR3 has 13 amino acids. Germline V gene data show CDR1 as SNHLY and CDR2 as FYNNEI. The CDR3 DNA sequence: TGTGTCAGCAGTGAAGTCTCCGAAGCGACCCGGTACTTC. As protein: CVSSEVSEATRYF.

This clonotype was observed many times. The V and J genes are TRBV11-3 and TRBJ2-7, with 8 bases aligning to TRBD1. This CDR3 spans 14 amino acids. Germline CDR1 SGHNT, CDR2 YENEEA. V trimming: 5 bases; J trimming: 6 bases; junction bases outside the gene matches: 9. Written as DNA, the CDR3 is TGTGCCAGCAGCCCGTGGACAGGGAACGGCGAGCAGTACTTC. It encodes CASSPWTGNGEQYF.

This clonotype was seen many times. The chain uses TRBV12-3 or TRBV12-4 and TRBJ2-7, with 7 nucleotides matching TRBD1. The V gene end was trimmed by 4 bases and the J gene end by 6 bases; junction bases not matched to a gene: 3. The CDR3 extends over 12 amino acids. Here the CDR3 reads CASSYGTAEQYF. In nucleotides, the CDR3 is TGTGCCAGCAGTTATGGGACAGCCGAGCAGTACTTC.

This chain links TRBV12-3 or TRBV12-4 with TRBJ1-2; no clear D gene. Trimming removed 6 bases at V and 8 bases at J, with 10 bases between. The CDR3 runs to 11 residues. CDR3 region: CASRGLRGYTF. As DNA, the CDR3 is TGTGCCAGCAGGGGGTTAAGGGGCTACACCTTC.

This clonotype was detected many times. The chain recombines TRBV28 with TRBJ1-5; 10 bases are shared with TRBD1. Germline values: CDR1 MDHEN, CDR2 SYDVKM. Losses at the gene ends were 2 bases for V and 6 bases for J; bases not matched to a gene: 1. This CDR3 is built from 14 residues. Written as DNA, the CDR3 is TGTGCCAGCAGTTTAGACAGGGGGCCTCAGCCCCAGCATTTT. Translation: CASSLDRGPQPQHF.

Ten or more counts support this clonotype. The chain is built from TRBV15 and TRBJ2-2; D gene uncertain. V was clipped by 8 bases and J by 1 base, with 11 bases between them. The CDR3 extends over 14 amino acids. Germline assignment: CDR1 LNHNV and CDR2 YYDKDF (reference sequence). This CDR3 reads CATLHSENTGELFF. CDR3 DNA: TGTGCCACCCTCCACAGCGAGAACACCGGGGAGCTGTTTTTT.

This chain links TRBV28 with TRBJ2-7; 9 nucleotides match TRBD1. The CDR3 is made up of 16 amino acids. V gave up 6 bases and J gave up 5 bases; unmatched junction bases: 14. Germline CDR1 and CDR2: MDHEN and SYDVKM. The CDR3 DNA follows: TGTGCCAGCAGACTCCCCGGGACAGGGTGGTCCCACGAGCAGTACTTC. Residues: CASRLPGTGWSHEQYF.

This clonotype was counted between two and nine times. This chain connects TRBV4-1 to TRBJ1-1; D is perhaps TRBD1 (5 bases). V lost 0 bases, J lost 9 bases, and 17 bases lay in between. Germline V gene sequence: CDR1 MGHRA, CDR2 YSYEKL. The CDR3 has 15 residues. The CDR3 sequence is CASSQEKYRPDQAFF. In DNA, the CDR3 is TGCGCCAGCAGCCAAGAAAAGTACAGGCCCGATCAAGCTTTCTTT.

Many counts were recorded for this clonotype. The chain couples TRBV7-8 to TRBJ1-2; no definite D call. This CDR3 has 15 amino acids. The V gene lost 0 bases and the J gene lost 3 bases, with 11 bases spanning the gap. CDR1 is SGHVS and CDR2 is FQNEAQ in the germline V gene. The CDR3 spells CASSLAVGLDYGYTF. Written as DNA, the CDR3 is TGTGCCAGCAGCTTAGCTGTAGGGCTTGACTATGGCTACACCTTC.

This clonotype has only a few counts. The CDR3 reads CASSSKGTEAFF. The DNA for the CDR3 is TGTGCCAGCAGTTCTAAGGGGACTGAAGCTTTCTTT. The V gene is TRBV6-5, the J gene TRBJ1-1; a possible D gene is TRBD1 (5 bases). Trimming stripped 4 bases from V and 5 bases from J, with 8 bases between. This CDR3 has 12 residues. CDR1 is MNHEY and CDR2 is SVGAGI in the germline V gene.

The table lists this clonotype with many counts. V is TRBV6-1 and J is TRBJ1-2; 8 bases are shared with TRBD1. J was trimmed by 5 bases and V by 7 bases; bases with no gene match: 9. The CDR3 is 14 amino acids. Looked up from germline, CDR1 is MNHNS and CDR2 is SASEGT. CDR3 nucleotides: TGTGCCAGCACCTTGACAGGGGCGGGATATGGCTACACCTTC. Amino acid sequence: CASTLTGAGYGYTF.

This clonotype came up many times. The V gene is TRBV2, the J gene TRBJ2-7; tentatively, D is TRBD1 (6 bases). CDR3 size: 14 residues. The ends were cut back, 5 bases at V and 4 bases at J, with 15 bases in the middle. Germline V gene lookup returns CDR1 SNHLY and CDR2 FYNNEI. CDR3 protein: CASSTGTIVYEQYF. The CDR3 coding sequence is TGTGCCAGCAGTACAGGGACCATTGTTTACGAGCAGTACTTC.

J is TRBJ2-7 and V is TRBV6-2 or TRBV6-3; D is unclear. The CDR3 has 12 residues. Trimming removed 3 bases at V and 3 bases at J, with 6 bases between. The V gene's germline CDR1 is MNHEY and CDR2 SVGEGT. CDR3 in amino acids: CASSYPSYEQYF. In nucleotides, the CDR3 is TGTGCCAGCAGTTATCCCAGCTACGAGCAGTACTTC.

To note about this clonotype: Being one base from a much bigger clone, this may be a read error. V gene TRBV27 combines with J gene TRBJ2-7; TRBD2 matches 13 bases. Germline V gene sequence: CDR1 MNHEY, CDR2 SMNVEV (reference sequence). The CDR3 has 15 amino acids. The V and J ends lost 5 bases and 3 bases, in that order; junction bases with no gene match: 4. CDR3: CASSRLAGGHYEQYF. CDR3 bases: TGTGCCAGCAGTCGACTAGCGGGGGGACACTACGAGCAGTACTTC.

This clonotype has a count of ten or more. The CDR3 nucleotides read TGTGCCAGTGCAACAGGGGGCACTGAAGCTTTCTTT. It is translated as CASATGGTEAFF. The chain combines TRBV19 with TRBJ1-1; TRBD1 aligns across 8 bases. Germline V gene sequence: CDR1 LNHDA, CDR2 SQIVND (reference sequence). The CDR3 contains 12 residues. Trimming removed 8 bases from V and 4 bases from J; junction bases left unmatched: 3.

The gene calls are TRBV5-1 and TRBJ1-2, with D possibly being TRBD1 (6 bases). The length of the CDR3 is 12 residues. Trimming took off 1 base at V and 8 bases at J, with 9 bases between the two ends. The germline CDR1 and CDR2 sequences are SGHRS and YFSETQ. CDR3 bases: TGCGCCAGCAGCTTGCAGACAGGCGGCTACACCTTC. It codes for CASSLQTGGYTF.

This clonotype was seen many times. CDR3 in DNA: TGTGCCAGCAGCTTAGACGCGGCTTACCAAGAGACCCAGTACTTC. It encodes CASSLDAAYQETQYF. The gene calls are TRBV7-9 and TRBJ2-5; D gene uncertain. In germline, CDR1 is SEHNR, CDR2 FQNEAQ (reference sequence). This CDR3 has 15 amino acids. Trimming removed 1 base at V and 0 bases at J, with 9 bases between. Combining the CDR3 with reference TRBV7-9 and TRBJ2-5 gives the whole variable domain DTGVSQNPRHKITKRGQNVTFRCDPISEHNRLYWYRQTLGQGPEFLTYFQNEAQLEKSRLLSDRFSAERPKGSFSTLEIQRTEQGDSAMYLCASSLDAAYQETQYFGPGTRLLVL.

The chain is built from TRBV7-2 and TRBJ2-7, with 7 positions matching TRBD2. Germline V gene data show CDR1 as SGHTA and CDR2 as FQGNSA. The V segment lost 1 base and the J segment 2 bases; nucleotides outside the gene matches: 5. The CDR3 is made up of 15 amino acids. The CDR3 coding sequence is TGTGCCAGCAGCTTAGTGGGGGGGACCACCTACGAGCAGTACTTC. Translation gives CASSLVGGTTYEQYF.

This clonotype was counted ten times or more. V usage is TRBV15 and J usage is TRBJ1-1, with D unresolved. V gave up 3 bases and J gave up 9 bases, with 20 bases separating them. CDR1 and CDR2 from the germline V gene are LNHNV and YYDKDF (reference sequence). The CDR3 totals 15 residues. CDR3 sequence: CATSSPTVGSRQAFF. The CDR3 DNA sequence: TGTGCCACCAGCAGTCCCACCGTCGGGAGCAGGCAAGCTTTCTTT.

In this sample, this clonotype turned up many times. The CDR3, as DNA: TGTGCCAGCAGATCCGGACAGGCAAGCTCCTACGAGCAGTACTTC. Its protein product is CASRSGQASSYEQYF. The rearrangement joins TRBV6-1 to TRBJ2-7; 7 bases are shared with TRBD1. CDR1 MNHNS and CDR2 SASEGT come from the germline V gene. This CDR3 comprises 15 residues. The V gene end was trimmed by 6 bases and the J gene end by 0 bases; junction bases not matched to a gene: 8.